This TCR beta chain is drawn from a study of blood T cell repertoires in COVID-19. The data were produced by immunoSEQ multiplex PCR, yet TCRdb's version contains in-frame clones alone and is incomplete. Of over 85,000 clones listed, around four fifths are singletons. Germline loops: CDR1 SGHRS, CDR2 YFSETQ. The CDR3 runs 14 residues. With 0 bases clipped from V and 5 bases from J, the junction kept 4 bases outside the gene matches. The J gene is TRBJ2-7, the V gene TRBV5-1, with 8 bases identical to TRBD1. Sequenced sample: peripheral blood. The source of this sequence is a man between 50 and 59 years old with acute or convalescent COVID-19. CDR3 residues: CASSLGTGTDEQYF. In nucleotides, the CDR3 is TGCGCCAGCAGCTTGGGGACAGGGACCGACGAGCAGTACTTC. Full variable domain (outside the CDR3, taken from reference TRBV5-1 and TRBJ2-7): KAGVTQTPRYLIKTRGQQVTLSCSPISGHRSVSWYQQTPGQGLQFLFEYFSETQRNKGNFPGRFSGRQFSNSRSEMNVSTLELGDSALYLCASSLGTGTDEQYFGPGTRLTVT.